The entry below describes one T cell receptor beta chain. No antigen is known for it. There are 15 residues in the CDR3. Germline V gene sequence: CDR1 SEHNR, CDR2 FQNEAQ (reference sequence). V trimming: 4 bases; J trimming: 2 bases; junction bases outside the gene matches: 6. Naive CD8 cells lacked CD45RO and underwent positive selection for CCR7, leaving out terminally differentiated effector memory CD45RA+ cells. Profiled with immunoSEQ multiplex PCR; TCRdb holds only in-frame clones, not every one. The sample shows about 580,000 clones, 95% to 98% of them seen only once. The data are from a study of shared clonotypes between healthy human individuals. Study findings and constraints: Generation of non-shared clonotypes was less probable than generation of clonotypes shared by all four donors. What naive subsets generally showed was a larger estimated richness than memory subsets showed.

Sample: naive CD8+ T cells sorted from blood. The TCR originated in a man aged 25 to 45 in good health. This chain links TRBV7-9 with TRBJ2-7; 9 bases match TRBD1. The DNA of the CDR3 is TGTGCCAGCAGCTATTGGACAGGGGCCCCCTACGAGCAGTACTTC. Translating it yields CASSYWTGAPYEQYF.